The 18 T cell receptor beta chains listed next were all sequenced from one sample in a study of shared clonotypes between healthy human individuals. Clones were sequenced by immunoSEQ multiplex PCR, and TCRdb holds only the in-frame ones, with some missing. Of some 2,500,000 clones in the sample, 92% were seen once. Specimen: naive CD4+ T cells from PBMCs. Subset specified: CD45RA+ positively selected. Receptors originate from a man between 18 and 35 years old in good health. Some clones in this sample may be carry-over from other donors' samples.

The CDR3 protein is CSVEPAGTGQETQYF. CDR3 bases: TGCAGCGTTGAACCTGCCGGGACAGGGCAAGAGACCCAGTACTTC. The chain recombines TRBV29-1 with TRBJ2-5; TRBD1 matches 9 bases. Losses at the gene ends were 2 bases for V and 2 bases for J; bases not matched to a gene: 6. Germline V gene sequence: CDR1 SQVTM, CDR2 ANQGSEA. The CDR3 runs to 15 residues.

The V gene is TRBV2, the J gene TRBJ1-2; no firm D call. V lost 6 bases to trimming and J lost 4 bases, with 15 bases between them. The CDR3 loop spans 14 amino acids. CDR1 is SNHLY, CDR2 FYNNEI, per germline. CDR3 in amino acids: CASSPEPGGYGYTF. Here the CDR3 DNA reads TGTGCCAGCAGCCCCGAGCCGGGAGGCTATGGCTACACCTTC.

This chain uses TRBV28 with TRBJ1-2, with D possibly matching TRBD1 (5 bases). The CDR3 loop spans 12 amino acids. The V end lost 6 bases, the J end lost 8 bases, and 13 bases lay between the germline ends. The germline V gene encodes CDR1 MDHEN and CDR2 SYDVKM. CDR3 sequence reads: CASRGGSWGYTF. The CDR3 DNA is TGTGCCAGCAGGGGGGGATCTTGGGGCTACACCTTC.

The chain is built from TRBV19 and TRBJ1-4; D not resolved. There are 12 residues in the CDR3. V was clipped by 4 bases and J by 8 bases, with 8 bases between them. The germline CDR1 and CDR2 sequences are LNHDA and SQIVND (reference sequence). This CDR3 is CASSRKWEKLFF. CDR3 DNA: TGTGCCAGTAGTAGAAAGTGGGAAAAACTGTTTTTT. Together with reference TRBV19 and TRBJ1-4, the CDR3 gives the full variable domain: DGGITQSPKYLFRKEGQNVTLSCEQNLNHDAMYWYRQDPGQGLRLIYYSQIVNDFQKGDIAEGYSVSREKKESFPLTVTSAQKNPTAFYLCASSRKWEKLFFGSGTQLSVL.

This chain joins TRBV5-1 and TRBJ2-2; D tentatively reads TRBD1 or TRBD2 (5 bases each). Per germline, CDR1 SGHRS and CDR2 YFSETQ. The length of the CDR3 is 15 residues. V lost 10 bases to trimming and J lost 1 base, with 17 bases between them. CDR3 residues: CASQPGTGNTGELFF. The CDR3 nucleotides are TGCGCCTCCCAACCGGGGACGGGGAACACCGGGGAGCTGTTTTTT.

V gene TRBV5-1 combines with J gene TRBJ2-7, with D perhaps TRBD2 (6 bases). Germline loops: CDR1 SGHRS, CDR2 YFSETQ. This CDR3 spans 14 amino acids. The germline V and J ends were trimmed by 2 bases and 6 bases, with 15 bases remaining between them. The CDR3 bases are TGCGCCAGCAGCTTACTAGCACCCGAACGCGAGCAGTACTTC. Residues: CASSLLAPEREQYF. The full variable domain, rest sourced from reference TRBV5-1 and TRBJ2-7, is KAGVTQTPRYLIKTRGQQVTLSCSPISGHRSVSWYQQTPGQGLQFLFEYFSETQRNKGNFPGRFSGRQFSNSRSEMNVSTLELGDSALYLCASSLLAPEREQYFGPGTRLTVT.

The chain is built from TRBV28 and TRBJ1-3, with 8 bases matching TRBD1. The CDR3 length is 17 residues. Germline CDR1 reads MDHEN; CDR2 reads SYDVKM. V trimming: 3 bases; J trimming: 0 bases; junction bases outside the gene matches: 7. In DNA form, the CDR3 reads TGTGCCAGCAGTTTTTCAGGACAGGGTTACTCTGGAAACACCATATATTTT. Translating it yields CASSFSGQGYSGNTIYF.

This clone came up once. The rearrangement links TRBV5-1 to TRBJ2-7; TRBD2 might be the D (5 bases). This CDR3 contains 15 residues. Germline V lookup: CDR1 SGHRS, CDR2 YFSETQ. Trimming stripped 0 bases from V and 2 bases from J, with 12 bases between. CDR3 DNA sequence: TGCGCCAGCAGCTTGGCTATGGGAGTTCCCTACGAGCAGTACTTC. Its protein product is CASSLAMGVPYEQYF.

The chain has TRBV27 and TRBJ2-3; 7 positions match TRBD2. J was trimmed by 0 bases and V by 5 bases; bases with no gene match: 8. This CDR3 has 16 residues. Germline assignment: CDR1 MNHEY and CDR2 SMNVEV (reference sequence). The CDR3, as DNA: TGTGCCAGCAGTCGCCTAGCGGCCCAGAGCACAGATACGCAGTATTTT. Protein sequence: CASSRLAAQSTDTQYF.

Only one count was recorded for this clone. The V call is TRBV19, the J call TRBJ2-3, with TRBD2 matching over 9 bases. This CDR3 contains 15 residues. With V trimmed by 4 bases and J by 2 bases, 4 bases remained unmatched. The germline V gene encodes CDR1 LNHDA and CDR2 SQIVND (reference sequence). The chain's CDR3 is CASSRREGFTDTQYF. For the CDR3, the DNA is TGTGCCAGTAGTAGGCGGGAGGGTTTCACAGATACGCAGTATTTT.

This rearrangement joins TRBV18 to TRBJ1-3; D uncertain. V lost 4 bases and J lost 4, with 11 bases in between. From germline, CDR1 is KGHSH and CDR2 LQKENI. The CDR3 sequence is 14 residues long. Written as DNA, the CDR3 is TGTGCCAGCTCACTGGAGTTGGGAGGAAACACCATATATTTT. Encoded protein: CASSLELGGNTIYF.

As for this clone: One end of the junction does not line up with germline, which may come from a read error. V and J are TRBV6-6 and TRBJ1-2; no reliable D call. CDR1 and CDR2 from the germline V gene are MNHNY and SVGAGI (reference sequence). The CDR3 consists of 9 residues. The CDR3 region has the DNA TGTGCCAGCAGCCCCCCCCGAATCTTC. Amino acids: CASSPPRIF.

The chain employs TRBV5-1 and TRBJ2-2; tentatively, D is TRBD2 (5 bases). Trimming removed 0 bases at V and 6 bases at J, with 6 bases between. This CDR3 is 13 amino acids long. CDR1 and CDR2 (germline): SGHRS, YFSETQ. DNA for the CDR3: TGCGCCAGCAGCTTGGTAGCGTCCGGGGAGCTGTTTTTT. Protein product: CASSLVASGELFF. The variable domain in full, with the rest retrieved from reference TRBV5-1 and TRBJ2-2, is KAGVTQTPRYLIKTRGQQVTLSCSPISGHRSVSWYQQTPGQGLQFLFEYFSETQRNKGNFPGRFSGRQFSNSRSEMNVSTLELGDSALYLCASSLVASGELFFGEGSRLTVL.

This chain uses TRBV6-5 with TRBJ2-2; TRBD1 aligns across 8 bases. Trimming at V came to 2 bases and at J to 4 bases, leaving 3 bases not matched to a gene. The length of the CDR3 is 15 residues. Germline lookup yields CDR1 MNHEY and CDR2 SVGAGI. In nucleotides, the CDR3 is TGTGCCAGCAGTTACCAGGGGGCGGTCACCGGGGAGCTGTTTTTT. Translated: CASSYQGAVTGELFF.

The V gene is TRBV10-3, the J gene TRBJ2-7, with D unresolved. V was clipped by 3 bases and J by 2 bases, with 11 bases between them. The CDR3 length is 14 residues. The germline V gene encodes CDR1 ENHRY and CDR2 SYGVKD. CDR3 in amino acids: CAISDLDITYEQYF. The CDR3 region has the DNA TGTGCCATCAGTGACTTGGATATAACCTACGAGCAGTACTTC.

This sequence joins TRBV29-1 and TRBJ1-5, with TRBD1 matching 8 bases. This CDR3 has 16 residues. The junction had 6 bases not matched to a gene; V was cut back by 0 bases and J by 2 bases. CDR1 is SQVTM and CDR2 is ANQGSEA in the germline V gene. The CDR3 reads CSVEDLTGVGNQPQHF. As DNA, the CDR3 is TGCAGCGTTGAAGATTTGACAGGGGTGGGCAATCAGCCCCAGCATTTT.

The chain carries TRBV19 and TRBJ2-1; 12 nucleotides match TRBD1. The CDR3 has 19 residues. Germline V lookup: CDR1 LNHDA, CDR2 SQIVND (reference sequence). With V trimmed by 6 bases and J by 8 bases, 20 bases remained unmatched. The CDR3 nucleotides are TGTGCCAGTAGCCTCGATCCCTTGGGGGGGACAGGGGGCCTGGATGAGCAGTTCTTC. It is translated as CASSLDPLGGTGGLDEQFF.

V and J are TRBV2 and TRBJ2-7, with D perhaps being TRBD1 or TRBD2 (5 bases each). The V end lost 6 bases, the J end lost 6 bases, and 21 bases lay between the germline ends. This CDR3 comprises 15 residues. From germline, CDR1 is SNHLY and CDR2 FYNNEI. DNA of the CDR3: TGTGCCAGCAGGACCCCGGGACCCTCATTGAGCGAGCAGTACTTC. Encoded protein: CASRTPGPSLSEQYF. The full variable domain, with the rest looked up from reference TRBV2 and TRBJ2-7, is EPEVTQTPSHQVTQMGQEVILRCVPISNHLYFYWYRQILGQKVEFLVSFYNNEISEKSEIFDDQFSVERPDGSNFTLKIRSTKLEDSAMYFCASRTPGPSLSEQYFGPGTRLTVT.